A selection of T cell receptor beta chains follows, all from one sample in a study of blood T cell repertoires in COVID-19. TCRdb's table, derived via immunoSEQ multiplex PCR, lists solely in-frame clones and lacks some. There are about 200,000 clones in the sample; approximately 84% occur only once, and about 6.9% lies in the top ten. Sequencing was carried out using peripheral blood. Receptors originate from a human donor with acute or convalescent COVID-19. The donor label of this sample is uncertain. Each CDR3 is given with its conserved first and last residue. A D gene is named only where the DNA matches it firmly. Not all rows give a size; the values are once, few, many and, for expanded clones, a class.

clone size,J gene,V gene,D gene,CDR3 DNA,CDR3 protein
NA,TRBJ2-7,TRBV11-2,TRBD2,TGTGCCAGCAGCCCCCCGGGACTAGCGCACGAGCAGTACTTC,CASSPPGLAHEQYF
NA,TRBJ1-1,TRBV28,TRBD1,TGTGCCAGCAGTTTAAGGCCAGGGGGCGGGTTCACTGAAGCTTTCTTT,CASSLRPGGGFTEAFF
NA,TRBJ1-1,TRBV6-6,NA,TGTGCCAGCAGTTATCAGGACACTGAAGCTTTCTTT,CASSYQDTEAFF
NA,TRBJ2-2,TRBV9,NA,TGTGCCAGCAGCGTCTATACAGGGTTGAACACCGGGGAGCTGTTTTTT,CASSVYTGLNTGELFF
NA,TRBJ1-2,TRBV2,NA,TGTGCCAGCAGTCAGATCCAGACACACTACTATGGCTACACCTTC,CASSQIQTHYYGYTF
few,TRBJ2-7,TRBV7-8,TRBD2,TGTGCCAGCAGCTCGGGACTAGCGTCGCGCGAGCAGTACTTC,CASSSGLASREQYF
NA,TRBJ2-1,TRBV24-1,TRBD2,TGTGCCACCAGTGAGACCGGGACTAGATACTACAATGAGCAGTTCTTC,CATSETGTRYYNEQFF
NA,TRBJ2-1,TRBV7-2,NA,TGTGCCAGCAGCTCGAACGGTCGCGCCTACAATGAGCAGTTCTTC,CASSSNGRAYNEQFF
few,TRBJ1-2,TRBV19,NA,TGTGCCAGTAGTAAAGGAGGCAGGGGCTATGGCTACACCTTC,CASSKGGRGYGYTF
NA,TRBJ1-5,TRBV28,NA,TGTGCCAGCACCTCCCGTAATCAGCCCCAGCATTTT,CASTSRNQPQHF
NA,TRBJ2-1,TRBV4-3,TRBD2,TGCGCCAGCAGCCAAGAGGCTAGCGGTTACAATGAGCAGTTCTTC,CASSQEASGYNEQFF
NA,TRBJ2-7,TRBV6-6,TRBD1,TGTGCCAGCAGTCGACTCGGACAGGGCTACGAGCAGTACTTC,CASSRLGQGYEQYF
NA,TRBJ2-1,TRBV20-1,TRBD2,TGCAGTGCTAGTAGGGCAGGACTAGCGGGAGTGAGCTCCTACAATGAGCAGTTCTTC,CSASRAGLAGVSSYNEQFF
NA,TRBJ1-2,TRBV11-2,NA,TGTGCCAGCAGCTTAATTTCGGCAGACTTCTATGGCTACACCTTC,CASSLISADFYGYTF
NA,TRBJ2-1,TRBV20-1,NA,TGCAGTGCTCGGGTGAATGAGCAGTTCTTC,CSARVNEQFF
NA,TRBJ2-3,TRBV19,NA,TGTGCCAGTATGGGGGCAAACACAGATACGCAGTATTTT,CASMGANTDTQYF
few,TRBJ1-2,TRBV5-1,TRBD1,TGCGCCAGCAGCCCTGACAGGGGGCATGGCTACACCTTC,CASSPDRGHGYTF
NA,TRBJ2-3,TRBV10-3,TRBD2,TGTGCCATCAGTGAGTCGAGACTAGCGACAGATACGCAGTATTTT,CAISESRLATDTQYF
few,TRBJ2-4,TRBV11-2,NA,TGTGCCAGCAGCTTAGGGCGCTTAGCGCAACTAGCCAAAAACATTCAGTACTTC,CASSLGRLAQLAKNIQYF
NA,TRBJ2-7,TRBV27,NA,TGTGCCAGCAGAGGGACTCCTTCCTACGAGCAGTACTTC,CASRGTPSYEQYF
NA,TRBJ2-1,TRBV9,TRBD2,TGTGCCAGCAGCCCTCTAGCGGGTGAATACAATGAGCAGTTCTTC,CASSPLAGEYNEQFF
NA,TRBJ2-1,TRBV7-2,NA,TGTGCCAGCAGCCAACAGATCCTAGCTTACAATGAGCAGTTCTTC,CASSQQILAYNEQFF
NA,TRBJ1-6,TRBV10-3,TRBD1,TGTGCCATCAGTGCAGGACAGGGGAATTCACCCCTCCACTTT,CAISAGQGNSPLHF
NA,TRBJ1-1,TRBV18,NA,TGTGCCAGCTCACCACTCGACAGCCTGAACACTGAAGCTTTCTTT,CASSPLDSLNTEAFF
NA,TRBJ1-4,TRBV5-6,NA,TGTGCCAGCAGCTTGGAAGGGGCCAAAAATGAAAAACTGTTTTTT,CASSLEGAKNEKLFF
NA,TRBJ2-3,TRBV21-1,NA,TGTGCCAGCAGCAAGGGGACAGGGGGGAAGGGAGCCACAGATACGCAGTATTTT,CASSKGTGGKGATDTQYF
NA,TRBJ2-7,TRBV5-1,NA,TGCGCCAGCAGCTTGAAAACACTAGCTGGTCTGGGGGAGCAGTACTTC,CASSLKTLAGLGEQYF
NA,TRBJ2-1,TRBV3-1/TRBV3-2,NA,TGTGCCAGCAGCCAACTAATTAACTACAATGAGCAGTTCTTC,CASSQLINYNEQFF
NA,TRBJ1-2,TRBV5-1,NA,TGCGCCAGCAGCTTGGAGAGGGCAGCCGGCGACACCTTC,CASSLERAAGDTF
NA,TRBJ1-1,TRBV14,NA,TGTGCCAGCAGCACCCAGGGAAAAAGTGAAGCTTTCTTT,CASSTQGKSEAFF
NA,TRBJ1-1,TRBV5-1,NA,TGCGCCAGCAGCTTGGGACAGTTTTACACTGAAGCTTTCTTT,CASSLGQFYTEAFF
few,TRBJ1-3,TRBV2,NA,TGTGCCAGCAGATCTACGGGCCAGGGAGGAAACACCATATATTTT,CASRSTGQGGNTIYF
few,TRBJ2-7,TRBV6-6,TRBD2,TGTGCCAGCAGTTTCGGCGGGAGAGTCGGGAACGAGCAGTACTTC,CASSFGGRVGNEQYF
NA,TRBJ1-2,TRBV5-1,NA,TGCGCCAGCAGCTTGGACAGCCTATACGGCTACACCTTC,CASSLDSLYGYTF
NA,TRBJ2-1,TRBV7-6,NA,TGTGCCAGCAGCTCCACCGGGACATCAGTCGCCTACAATGAGCAGTTCTTC,CASSSTGTSVAYNEQFF
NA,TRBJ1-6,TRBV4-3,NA,TGCGCCAGCAGCCCCCCCGGGGGAGGGGTCGGGGATTCACCCCTCCACTTT,CASSPPGGGVGDSPLHF
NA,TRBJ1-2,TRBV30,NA,TGTGCCCTGCCGGGTCGGGGTCTCTATGGCTACACCTTC,CALPGRGLYGYTF
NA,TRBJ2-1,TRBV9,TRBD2,TGTGCCAGCAGCGTCGGGACTAGCGGATACTACAATGAGCAGTTCTTC,CASSVGTSGYYNEQFF
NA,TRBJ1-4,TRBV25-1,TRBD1,TGTGCCAGCAGTGAGAGACAGGGGGCTGAAAAACTGTTTTTT,CASSERQGAEKLFF
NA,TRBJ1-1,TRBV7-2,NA,TGTGCCAGCAGACAGGGTAGGGACACTGAAGCTTTCTTT,CASRQGRDTEAFF
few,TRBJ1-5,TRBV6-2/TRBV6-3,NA,TGTGCCAGCAGCTTCGGGGAGGGCGCCGGGGGCAATCAGCCCCAGCATTTT,CASSFGEGAGGNQPQHF
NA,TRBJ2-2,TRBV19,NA,TGTGCCAGTAGTATTTCGGGCGGGAACTCCGGGGAGCTGTTTTTT,CASSISGGNSGELFF
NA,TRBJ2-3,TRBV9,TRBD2,TGTGCCAGCAGCGCGGGAGGATTCACAGATACGCAGTATTTT,CASSAGGFTDTQYF
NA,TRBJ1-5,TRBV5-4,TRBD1,TGTGCCAGCAGCTTGGGAGGGGGCAGGGGTAGCAATCAGCCCCAGCATTTT,CASSLGGGRGSNQPQHF
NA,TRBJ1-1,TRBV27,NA,TGTGCCAGCAGTTTATATAGGGGTGGGGACACTGAAGCTTTCTTT,CASSLYRGGDTEAFF
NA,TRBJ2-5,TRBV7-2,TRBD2,TGTGCCAGCAGCCCGGAGGGGCTAGCGGGAGAGACCCAGTACTTC,CASSPEGLAGETQYF
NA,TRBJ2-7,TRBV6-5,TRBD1,TGTGCCAGCAGCCCCTGGACAGGGGCGTTCTACGAGCAGTACTTC,CASSPWTGAFYEQYF
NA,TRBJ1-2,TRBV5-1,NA,TGCGCCAGCAGCTTACAGGGAGAGGTGCGTGGCTACACCTTC,CASSLQGEVRGYTF
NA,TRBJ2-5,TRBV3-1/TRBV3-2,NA,TGTGCCAGCAGCCGTGGGCAGCAAGAGACCCAGTACTTC,CASSRGQQETQYF
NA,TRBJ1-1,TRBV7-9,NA,TGTGCCAGCAGCCGGGGACACCCTGAAGCTTTCTTT,CASSRGHPEAFF
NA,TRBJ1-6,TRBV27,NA,TGTGCCAGCAAAGAGAATGCTTATAATTCACCCCTCCACTTT,CASKENAYNSPLHF
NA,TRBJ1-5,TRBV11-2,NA,TGTGCCAGCAGCAGGGGGATCAATCAGCCCCAGCATTTT,CASSRGINQPQHF
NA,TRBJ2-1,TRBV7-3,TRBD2,TGTGCCAGCAGCTCAGGACTAGCGGGAGGTGGTGAGCAGTTCTTC,CASSSGLAGGGEQFF